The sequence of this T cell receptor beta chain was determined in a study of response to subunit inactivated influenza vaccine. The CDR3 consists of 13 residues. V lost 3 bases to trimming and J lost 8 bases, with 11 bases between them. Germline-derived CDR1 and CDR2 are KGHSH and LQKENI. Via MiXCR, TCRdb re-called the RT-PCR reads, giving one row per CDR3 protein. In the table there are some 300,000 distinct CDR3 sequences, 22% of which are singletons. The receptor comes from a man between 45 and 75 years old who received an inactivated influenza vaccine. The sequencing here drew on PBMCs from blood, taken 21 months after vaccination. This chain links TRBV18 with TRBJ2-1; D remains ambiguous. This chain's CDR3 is CASSPSTLHEQFF. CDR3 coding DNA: TGTGCCAGCTCACCGTCCACACTCCATGAGCAGTTCTTC.